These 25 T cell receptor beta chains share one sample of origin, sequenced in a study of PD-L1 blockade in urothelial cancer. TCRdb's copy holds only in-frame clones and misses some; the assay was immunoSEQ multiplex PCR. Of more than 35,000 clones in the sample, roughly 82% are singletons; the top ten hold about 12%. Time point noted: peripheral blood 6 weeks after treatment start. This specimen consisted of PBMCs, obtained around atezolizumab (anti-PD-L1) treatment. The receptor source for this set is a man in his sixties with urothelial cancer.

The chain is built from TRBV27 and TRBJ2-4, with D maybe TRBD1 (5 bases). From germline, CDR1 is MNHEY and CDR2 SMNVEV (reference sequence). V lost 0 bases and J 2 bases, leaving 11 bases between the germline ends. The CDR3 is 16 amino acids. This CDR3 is CASSLSGDGSKNIQYF. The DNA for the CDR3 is TGTGCCAGCAGTTTATCAGGGGATGGGTCCAAAAACATTCAGTACTTC.

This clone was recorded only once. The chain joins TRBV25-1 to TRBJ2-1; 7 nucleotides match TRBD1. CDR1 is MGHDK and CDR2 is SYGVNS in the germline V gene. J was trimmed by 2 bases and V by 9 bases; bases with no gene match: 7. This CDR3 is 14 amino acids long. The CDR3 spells CASRLTGPYNEQFF. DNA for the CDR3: TGTGCCAGTCGATTGACAGGGCCCTACAATGAGCAGTTCTTC.

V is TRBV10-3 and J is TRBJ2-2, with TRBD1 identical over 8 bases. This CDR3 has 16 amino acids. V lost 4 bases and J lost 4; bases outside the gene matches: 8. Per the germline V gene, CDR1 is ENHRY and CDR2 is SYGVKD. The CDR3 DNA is TGTGCCATCAGTGGACAGGGGCGGTCGTTCACCGGGGAGCTGTTTTTT. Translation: CAISGQGRSFTGELFF.

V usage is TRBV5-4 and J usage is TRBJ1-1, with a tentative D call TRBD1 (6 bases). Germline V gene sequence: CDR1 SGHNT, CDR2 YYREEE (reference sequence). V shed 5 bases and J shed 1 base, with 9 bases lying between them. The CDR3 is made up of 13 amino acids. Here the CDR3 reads CASRLGGNTEAFF. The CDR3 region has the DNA TGTGCCAGCAGGTTAGGGGGGAACACTGAAGCTTTCTTT.

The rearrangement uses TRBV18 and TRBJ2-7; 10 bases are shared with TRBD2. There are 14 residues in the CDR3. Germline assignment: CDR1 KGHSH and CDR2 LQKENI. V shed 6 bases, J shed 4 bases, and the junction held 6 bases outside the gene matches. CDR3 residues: CASSAGLALYEQYF. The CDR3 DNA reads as TGTGCCAGCTCCGCGGGACTAGCGTTGTACGAGCAGTACTTC.

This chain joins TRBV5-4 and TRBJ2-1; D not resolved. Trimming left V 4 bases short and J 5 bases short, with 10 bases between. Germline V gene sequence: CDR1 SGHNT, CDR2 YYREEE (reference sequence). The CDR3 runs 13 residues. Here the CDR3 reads CASSITTNNEQFF. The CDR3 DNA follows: TGTGCCAGCAGCATCACTACCAACAATGAGCAGTTCTTC.

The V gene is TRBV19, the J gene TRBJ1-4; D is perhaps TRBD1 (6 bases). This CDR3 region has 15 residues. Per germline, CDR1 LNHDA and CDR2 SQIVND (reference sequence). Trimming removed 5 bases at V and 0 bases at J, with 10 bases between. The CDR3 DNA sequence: TGTGCCAGTAGTCCCAGGGGCACAACTAATGAAAAACTGTTTTTT. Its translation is CASSPRGTTNEKLFF.

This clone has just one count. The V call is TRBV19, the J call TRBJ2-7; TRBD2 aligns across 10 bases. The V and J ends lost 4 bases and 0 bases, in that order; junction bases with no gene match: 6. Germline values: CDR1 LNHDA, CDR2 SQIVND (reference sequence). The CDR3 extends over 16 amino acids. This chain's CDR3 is CASSRKVAGGSYEQYF. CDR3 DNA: TGTGCCAGTAGTAGGAAAGTAGCGGGGGGCTCCTACGAGCAGTACTTC. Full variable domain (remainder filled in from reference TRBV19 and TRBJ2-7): DGGITQSPKYLFRKEGQNVTLSCEQNLNHDAMYWYRQDPGQGLRLIYYSQIVNDFQKGDIAEGYSVSREKKESFPLTVTSAQKNPTAFYLCASSRKVAGGSYEQYFGPGTRLTVT.

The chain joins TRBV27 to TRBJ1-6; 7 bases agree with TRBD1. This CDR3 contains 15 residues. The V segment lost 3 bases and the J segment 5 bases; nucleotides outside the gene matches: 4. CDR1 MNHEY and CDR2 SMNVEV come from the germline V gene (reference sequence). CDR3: CASSFGTANNSPLHF. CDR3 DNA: TGTGCCAGCAGTTTCGGGACAGCCAATAATTCACCCCTCCACTTT.

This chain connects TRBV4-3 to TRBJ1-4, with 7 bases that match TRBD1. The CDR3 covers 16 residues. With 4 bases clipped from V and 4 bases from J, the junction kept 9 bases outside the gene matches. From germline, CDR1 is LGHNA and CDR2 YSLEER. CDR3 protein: CASSRQGGQNNEKLFF. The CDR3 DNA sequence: TGCGCCAGCAGCCGGCAGGGGGGCCAGAATAATGAAAAACTGTTTTTT.

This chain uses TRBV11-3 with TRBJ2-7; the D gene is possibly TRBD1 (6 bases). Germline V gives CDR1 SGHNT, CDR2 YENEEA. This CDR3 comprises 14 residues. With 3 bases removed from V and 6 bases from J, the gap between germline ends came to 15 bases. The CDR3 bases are TGTGCCAGCAGCTTGACCTCCCGGACAGCCGAGCAGTACTTC. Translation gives CASSLTSRTAEQYF.

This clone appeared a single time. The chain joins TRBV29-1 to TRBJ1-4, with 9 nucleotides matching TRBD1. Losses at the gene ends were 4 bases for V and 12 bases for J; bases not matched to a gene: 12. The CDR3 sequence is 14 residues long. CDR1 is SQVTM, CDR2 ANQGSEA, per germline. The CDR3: CSVAPGTGSSQLFF. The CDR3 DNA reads TGCAGCGTTGCCCCCGGGACAGGGAGTTCCCAACTGTTTTTT.

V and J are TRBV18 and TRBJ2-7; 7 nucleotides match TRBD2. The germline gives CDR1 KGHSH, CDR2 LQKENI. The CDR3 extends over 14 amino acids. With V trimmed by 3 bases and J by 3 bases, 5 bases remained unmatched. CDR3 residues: CASSPTSSYYEQYF. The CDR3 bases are TGTGCCAGCTCACCGACTAGCAGTTACTACGAGCAGTACTTC.

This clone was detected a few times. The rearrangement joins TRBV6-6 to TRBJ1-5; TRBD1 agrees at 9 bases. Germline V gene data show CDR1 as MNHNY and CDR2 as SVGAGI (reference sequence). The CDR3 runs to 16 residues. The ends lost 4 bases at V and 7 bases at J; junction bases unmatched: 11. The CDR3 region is CASSSTGDRARQPQHF. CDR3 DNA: TGTGCCAGCAGTTCCACGGGGGACAGGGCAAGGCAGCCCCAGCATTTT.

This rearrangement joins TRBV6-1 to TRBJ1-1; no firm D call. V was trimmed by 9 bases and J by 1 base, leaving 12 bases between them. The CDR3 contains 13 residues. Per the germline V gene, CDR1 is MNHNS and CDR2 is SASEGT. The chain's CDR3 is CASGRDANTEAFF. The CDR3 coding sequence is TGTGCCAGTGGACGGGATGCGAACACTGAAGCTTTCTTT.

This CDR3 reads CASTWGSGSYEQYF. The CDR3, as DNA: TGTGCCAGCACCTGGGGTAGCGGATCCTACGAGCAGTACTTC. The V call is TRBV5-6, the J call TRBJ2-7, with D possibly being TRBD2 (6 bases). The CDR3 loop spans 14 amino acids. Germline assignment: CDR1 SGHDT and CDR2 YYEEEE. V lost 6 bases to trimming and J lost 1 base, with 14 bases between them. The entire variable domain, with the rest obtained from reference TRBV5-6 and TRBJ2-7, is as follows: DAGVTQSPTHLIKTRGQQVTLRCSPKSGHDTVSWYQQALGQGPQFIFQYYEEEERQRGNFPDRFSGHQFPNYSSELNVNALLLGDSALYLCASTWGSGSYEQYFGPGTRLTVT.

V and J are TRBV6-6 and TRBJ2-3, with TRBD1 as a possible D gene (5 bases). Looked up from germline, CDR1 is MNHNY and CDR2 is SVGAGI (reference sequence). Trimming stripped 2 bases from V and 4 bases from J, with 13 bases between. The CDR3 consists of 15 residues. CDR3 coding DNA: TGTGCCAGCAGTTACGACTCTGGGGCGGCAGATACGCAGTATTTT. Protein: CASSYDSGAADTQYF.

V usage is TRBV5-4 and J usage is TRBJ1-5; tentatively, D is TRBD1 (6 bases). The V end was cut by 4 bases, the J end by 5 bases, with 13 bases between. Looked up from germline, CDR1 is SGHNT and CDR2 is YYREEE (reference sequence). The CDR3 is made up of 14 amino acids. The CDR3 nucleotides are TGTGCCAGCAGCGACGGACAGTACGATCAGCCCCAGCATTTT. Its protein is CASSDGQYDQPQHF.

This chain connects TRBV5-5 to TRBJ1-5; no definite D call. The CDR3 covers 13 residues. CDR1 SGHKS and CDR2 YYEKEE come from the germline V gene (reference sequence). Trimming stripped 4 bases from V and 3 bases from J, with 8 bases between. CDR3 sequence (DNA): TGTGCCAGCAGCCTTATCCCCAATCAGCCCCAGCATTTT. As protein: CASSLIPNQPQHF.

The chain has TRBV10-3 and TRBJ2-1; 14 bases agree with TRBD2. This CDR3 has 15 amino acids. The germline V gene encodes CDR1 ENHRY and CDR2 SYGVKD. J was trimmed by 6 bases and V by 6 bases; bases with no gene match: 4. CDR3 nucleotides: TGTGCCATCAGAGGGACTAGCGGGAGAGTCAATGAGCAGTTCTTC. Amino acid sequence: CAIRGTSGRVNEQFF.

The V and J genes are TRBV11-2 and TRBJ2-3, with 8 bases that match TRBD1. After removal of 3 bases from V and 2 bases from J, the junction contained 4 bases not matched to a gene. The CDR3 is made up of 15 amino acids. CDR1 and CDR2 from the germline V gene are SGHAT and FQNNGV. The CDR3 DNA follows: TGTGCCAGCAGCTTCCACAGGGGGGCCACAGATACGCAGTATTTT. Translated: CASSFHRGATDTQYF.

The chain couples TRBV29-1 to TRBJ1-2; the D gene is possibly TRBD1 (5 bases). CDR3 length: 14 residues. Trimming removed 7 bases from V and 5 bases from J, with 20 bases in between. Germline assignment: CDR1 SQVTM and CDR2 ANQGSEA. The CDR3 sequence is CSAGRQGKNYGYTF. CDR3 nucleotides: TGCAGCGCCGGGAGGCAGGGAAAGAATTATGGCTACACCTTC.

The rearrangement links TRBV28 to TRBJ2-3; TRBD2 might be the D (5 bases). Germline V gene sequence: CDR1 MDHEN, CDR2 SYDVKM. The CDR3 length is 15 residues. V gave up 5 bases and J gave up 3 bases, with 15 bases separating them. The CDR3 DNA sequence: TGTGCCAGCAGTGACTACCATCAACGGACAGATACGCAGTATTTT. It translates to CASSDYHQRTDTQYF.

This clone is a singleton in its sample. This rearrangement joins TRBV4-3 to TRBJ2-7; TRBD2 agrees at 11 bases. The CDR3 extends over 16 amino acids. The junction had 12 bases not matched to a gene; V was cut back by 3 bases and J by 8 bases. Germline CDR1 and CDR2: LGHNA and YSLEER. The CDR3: CASSQDPPGLAVQQYF. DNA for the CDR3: TGCGCCAGCAGCCAGGATCCCCCGGGACTAGCGGTACAGCAGTACTTC.

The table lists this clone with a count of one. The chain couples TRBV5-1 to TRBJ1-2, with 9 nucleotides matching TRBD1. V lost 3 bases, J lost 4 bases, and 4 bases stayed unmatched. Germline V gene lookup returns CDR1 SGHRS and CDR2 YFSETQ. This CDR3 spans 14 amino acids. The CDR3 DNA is TGCGCCAGCAGCTCGGGACAGGGTGGCTATGGCTACACCTTC. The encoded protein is CASSSGQGGYGYTF.